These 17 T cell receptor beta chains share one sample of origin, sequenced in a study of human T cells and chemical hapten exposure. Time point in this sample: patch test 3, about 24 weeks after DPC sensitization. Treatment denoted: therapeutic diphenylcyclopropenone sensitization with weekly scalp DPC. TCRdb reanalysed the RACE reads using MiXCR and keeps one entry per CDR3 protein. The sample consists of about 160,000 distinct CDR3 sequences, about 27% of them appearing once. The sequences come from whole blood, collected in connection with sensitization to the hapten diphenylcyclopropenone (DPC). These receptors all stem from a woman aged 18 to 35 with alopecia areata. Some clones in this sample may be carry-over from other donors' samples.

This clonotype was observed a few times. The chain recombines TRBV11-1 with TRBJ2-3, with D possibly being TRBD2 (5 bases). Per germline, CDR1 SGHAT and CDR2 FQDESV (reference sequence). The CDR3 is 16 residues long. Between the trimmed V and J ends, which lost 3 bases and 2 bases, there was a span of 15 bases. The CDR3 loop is CASSFFFSGFTDTQYF. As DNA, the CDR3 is TGTGCCAGCAGCTTTTTTTTCAGCGGCTTCACAGATACGCAGTATTTT.

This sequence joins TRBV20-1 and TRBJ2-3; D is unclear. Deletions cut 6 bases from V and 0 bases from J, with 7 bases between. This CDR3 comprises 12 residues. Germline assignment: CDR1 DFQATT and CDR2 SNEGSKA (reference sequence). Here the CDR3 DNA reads TGCAGTGCCAGACCTAGCACAGATACGCAGTATTTT. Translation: CSARPSTDTQYF.

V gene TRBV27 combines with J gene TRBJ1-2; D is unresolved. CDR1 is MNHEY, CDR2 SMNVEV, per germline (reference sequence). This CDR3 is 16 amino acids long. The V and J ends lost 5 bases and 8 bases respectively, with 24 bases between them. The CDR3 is CASSPTARRIRWGYTF. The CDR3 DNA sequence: TGTGCCAGCAGTCCAACCGCCCGTCGTATCCGCTGGGGCTACACCTTC.

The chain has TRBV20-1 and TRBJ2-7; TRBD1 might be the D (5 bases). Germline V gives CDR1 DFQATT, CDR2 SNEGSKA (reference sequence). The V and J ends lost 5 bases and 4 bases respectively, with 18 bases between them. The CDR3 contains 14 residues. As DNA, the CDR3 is TGCAGTGCTTCCCGGACACTCCAAAAGTACGAGCAGTACTTC. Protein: CSASRTLQKYEQYF.

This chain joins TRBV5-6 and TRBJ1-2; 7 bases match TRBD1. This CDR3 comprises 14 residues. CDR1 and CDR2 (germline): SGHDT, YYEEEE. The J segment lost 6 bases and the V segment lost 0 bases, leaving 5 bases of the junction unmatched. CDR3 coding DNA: TGTGCCAGCAGCTTGGCGGGGACAGTTCATGGCTACACCTTC. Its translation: CASSLAGTVHGYTF.

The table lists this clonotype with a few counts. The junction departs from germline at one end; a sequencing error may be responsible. The chain's CDR3 is CASSLVGVGETQYF. CDR3 nucleotide sequence: TGTGCTAGCAGCTTAGTAGGGGTCGGGGAGACCCAGTACTTC. The V and J genes are TRBV7-7 and TRBJ2-5, with D possibly matching TRBD1 (5 bases). There are 14 residues in the CDR3. Germline V CDR1 and CDR2: SSHAT, FNYEAQ (reference sequence).

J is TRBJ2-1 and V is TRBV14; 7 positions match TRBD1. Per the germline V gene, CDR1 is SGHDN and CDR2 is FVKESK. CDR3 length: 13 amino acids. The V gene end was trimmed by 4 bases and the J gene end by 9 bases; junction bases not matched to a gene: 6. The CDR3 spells CASSRDRVSEQFF. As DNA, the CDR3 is TGTGCCAGCAGCCGCGACAGGGTTTCTGAGCAGTTCTTC.

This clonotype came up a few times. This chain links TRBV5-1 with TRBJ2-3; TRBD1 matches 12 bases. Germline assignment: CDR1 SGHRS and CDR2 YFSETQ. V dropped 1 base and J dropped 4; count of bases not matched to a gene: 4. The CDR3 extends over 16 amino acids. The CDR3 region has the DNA TGCGCCAGCAGCTTGAGCGGGACAGGGGGCGCAGATACGCAGTATTTT. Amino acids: CASSLSGTGGADTQYF.

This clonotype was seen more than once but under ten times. The CDR3 nucleotides are TGTGCCAGCAGTTACCGTGGCCGACAGCGTGGACCCCAGCATTTT. Its translation is CASSYRGRQRGPQHF. V gene TRBV6-2 or TRBV6-3 combines with J gene TRBJ1-5; D might be TRBD1 (5 bases). Per the germline V gene, CDR1 is MNHEY and CDR2 is SVGEGT. Between the trimmed V and J ends, which lost 2 bases and 10 bases, there was a span of 18 bases. The CDR3 contains 15 residues.

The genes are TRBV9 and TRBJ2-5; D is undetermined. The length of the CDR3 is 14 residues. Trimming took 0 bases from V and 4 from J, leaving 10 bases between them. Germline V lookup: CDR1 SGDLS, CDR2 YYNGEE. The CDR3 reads CASSVAVFGETQYF. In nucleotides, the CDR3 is TGTGCCAGCAGCGTAGCTGTCTTTGGAGAGACCCAGTACTTC. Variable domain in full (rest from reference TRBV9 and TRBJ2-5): DSGVTQTPKHLITATGQRVTLRCSPRSGDLSVYWYQQSLDQGLQFLIQYYNGEERAKGNILERFSAQQFPDLHSELNLSSLELGDSALYFCASSVAVFGETQYFGPGTRLLVL.

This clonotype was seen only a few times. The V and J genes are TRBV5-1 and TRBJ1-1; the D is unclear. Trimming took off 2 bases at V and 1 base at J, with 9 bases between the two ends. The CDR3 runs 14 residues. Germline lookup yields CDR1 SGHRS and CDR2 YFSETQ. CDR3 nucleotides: TGCGCCAGCAGCTTTGAGGTTGCGAACACTGAAGCTTTCTTT. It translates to CASSFEVANTEAFF.

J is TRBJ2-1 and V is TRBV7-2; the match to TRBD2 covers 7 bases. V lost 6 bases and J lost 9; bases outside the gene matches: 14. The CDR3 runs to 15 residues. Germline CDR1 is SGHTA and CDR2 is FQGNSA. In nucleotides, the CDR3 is TGTGCCAGCAGTTTCGGGACTACCCCGAACGCTGAGCAGTTCTTC. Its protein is CASSFGTTPNAEQFF. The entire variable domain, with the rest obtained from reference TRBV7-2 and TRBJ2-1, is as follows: GAGVSQSPSNKVTEKGKDVELRCDPISGHTALYWYRQSLGQGLEFLIYFQGNSAPDKSGLPSDRFSAERTGGSVSTLTIQRTQQEDSAVYLCASSFGTTPNAEQFFGPGTRLTVL.

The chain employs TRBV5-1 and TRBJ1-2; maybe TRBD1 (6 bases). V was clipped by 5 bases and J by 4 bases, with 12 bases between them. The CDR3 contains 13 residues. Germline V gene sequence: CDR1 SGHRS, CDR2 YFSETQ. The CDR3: CASRLDSVYGYTF. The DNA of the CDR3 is TGCGCCAGCAGGCTGGACAGCGTCTATGGCTACACCTTC.

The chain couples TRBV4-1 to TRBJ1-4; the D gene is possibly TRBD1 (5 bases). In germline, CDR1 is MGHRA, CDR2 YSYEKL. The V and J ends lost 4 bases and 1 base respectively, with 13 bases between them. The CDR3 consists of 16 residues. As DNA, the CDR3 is TGCGCCAGCAGCCCCGCCAGAGGGGTAACTAATGAAAAACTGTTTTTT. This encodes CASSPARGVTNEKLFF.

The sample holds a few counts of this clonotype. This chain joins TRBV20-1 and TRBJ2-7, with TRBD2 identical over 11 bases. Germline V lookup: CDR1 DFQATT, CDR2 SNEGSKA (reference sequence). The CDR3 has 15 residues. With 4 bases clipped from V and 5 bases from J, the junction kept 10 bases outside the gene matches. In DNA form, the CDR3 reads TGCAGTGCTAAGACACCGGGACTAGCGGCTGACGAGCAGTACTTC. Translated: CSAKTPGLAADEQYF.

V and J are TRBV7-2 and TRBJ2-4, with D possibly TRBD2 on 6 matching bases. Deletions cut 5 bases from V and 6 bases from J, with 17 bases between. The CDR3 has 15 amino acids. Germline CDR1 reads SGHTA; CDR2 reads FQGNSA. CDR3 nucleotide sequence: TGTGCCAGCAGCAAAACGTCGGGACTGATAAACATTCAGTACTTC. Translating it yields CASSKTSGLINIQYF.

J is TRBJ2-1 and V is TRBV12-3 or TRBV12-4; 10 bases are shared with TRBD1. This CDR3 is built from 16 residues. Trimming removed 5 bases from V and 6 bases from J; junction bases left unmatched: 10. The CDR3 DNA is TGTGCCAGCAGTCCGAGACAGGGGGCATTAGGCAATGAGCAGTTCTTC. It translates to CASSPRQGALGNEQFF.